This T cell receptor beta chain was retrieved from a study of blood T cell repertoires in COVID-19. Study summary: Sample material is recorded as cDNA or gDNA derived from T cells, B-cell-depleted T cells, or PBMCs.

This CDR3 spans 15 amino acids. V lost 0 bases and J lost 7; bases outside the gene matches: 4. CDR1 is LGHNA, CDR2 YSLEER, per germline. A single count supports this clone. Authors' data handling: Cell counts per sample came from amplifying reference gene primers. Using immunoSEQ multiplex PCR, the repertoire was profiled, and TCRdb retains in-frame clones only, with some absent. D and trimming come from the DNA, and the V and J calls and clone size come from that table. The table records more than 200,000 clones, around 85% of them present only once. Sample: peripheral blood. This receptor was obtained from a man aged 35-49 years with acute or convalescent COVID-19. The genes are TRBV4-3 and TRBJ1-5, with 9 bases fitting TRBD1. CDR3 nucleotides: TGCGCCAGCAGCCAAGATACGACAGGGGGACAGCCCCAGCATTTT. Amino acid sequence: CASSQDTTGGQPQHF.